The present TCR beta chain was sequenced within a study of beta chain features in type 1 diabetes. For the study at large: All of the samples together had 107,917,701 sorted cells examined. Study-level results: Among all four CD4+ subsets, Type 1 diabetes patients had TCRB CDR3s that were moderately but significantly shorter. VDJ junctions from patients with type 1 diabetes contained fewer insertions and more deletions.

All of the isolated RNA was reverse transcribed, so expressed TCRB transcripts were sequenced. Sequenced by immunoSEQ multiplex PCR; TCRdb stores in-frame clones only, minus some. In the table there are 200,000 to 300,000 clones, about a tenth of which are singletons. This clone was picked up a small number of times. Its target is unknown. One junction end disagrees with the germline gene, perhaps due to a read error. Germline CDR1 reads SSHAT; CDR2 reads FNYEAQ (reference sequence). The CDR3 runs 15 residues. Sort purity for all populations was recorded as exceeding 98%. Sequenced material: naive CD4+ T cells from blood. This TCR derives from a man between 25 and 39 years old with type 1 diabetes. The chain has TRBV7-7 and TRBJ2-5; TRBD2 agrees at 8 bases. CDR3 nucleotide sequence: TGTGCTAGCAGCCAAGTGCGGGGGGCGCAAGAGACCCAGTACTTC. Translating it yields CASSQVRGAQETQYF. The full variable domain, completed using reference TRBV7-7 and TRBJ2-5, is GAGVSQSPRYKVTKRGQDVTLRCDPISSHATLYWYQQALGQGPEFLTYFNYEAQPDKSGLPSDRFSAERPEGSISTLTIQRTEQRDSAMYRCASSQVRGAQETQYFGPGTRLLVL.